This T cell receptor (beta chain) was found in a study of blood T cell repertoires in COVID-19. This clone was counted many times. With 6 bases removed from V and 0 bases from J, the gap between germline ends came to 14 bases. CDR1 and CDR2 from the germline V gene are ENHRY and SYGVKD. The length of the CDR3 is 15 residues. Sequencing used immunoSEQ multiplex PCR; TCRdb keeps in-frame clones, though not all of them. This sample yields roughly 170,000 clones, of which around 85% are seen a single time; about 1.2% belongs to the top ten. The receptor comes from a man aged 60 to 75 who had recovered from COVID-19. Sequenced sample: peripheral blood. J is TRBJ1-1 and V is TRBV10-3; D possibly corresponds to TRBD1 (5 bases). The CDR3 DNA reads as TGTGCCATCAGGGGCAAGACAGAAATGAACACTGAAGCTTTCTTT. Its translation: CAIRGKTEMNTEAFF.